Following are 27 T cell receptor beta chains from one sample sequenced in a study of CD8+ T cells in alopecia areata. RNA extraction was followed by reverse transcription into cDNA, which acted as the sequencing template. The table came from immunoSEQ multiplex PCR; TCRdb's copy has only in-frame clones and leaves some out. Here the sample spans about 160,000 clones, roughly 50% being singletons. The specimen sequenced was CD4+ T cells sorted from blood. The source is a human donor with alopecia areata.

The V call is TRBV6-6, the J call TRBJ2-5; D unclear. Trimming took off 0 bases at V and 1 base at J, with 6 bases between the two ends. CDR1 is MNHNY and CDR2 is SVGAGI in the germline V gene (reference sequence). This CDR3 is built from 14 residues. CDR3 residues: CASSYSLFQETQYF. CDR3 nucleotide sequence: TGTGCCAGCAGTTACTCACTGTTCCAAGAGACCCAGTACTTC.

The chain joins TRBV29-1 to TRBJ1-1, with D unresolved. The length of the CDR3 is 13 residues. The germline CDR1 and CDR2 sequences are SQVTM and ANQGSEA. V shed 5 bases and J shed 1 base, with 11 bases lying between them. Here the CDR3 DNA reads TGCAGCGTTTTACTTTCGGGGAACACTGAAGCTTTCTTT. Translation gives CSVLLSGNTEAFF.

The chain couples TRBV5-1 to TRBJ2-2, with D unresolved. With 2 bases removed from V and 0 bases from J, the gap between germline ends came to 11 bases. The CDR3 is 16 amino acids. Per germline, CDR1 SGHRS and CDR2 YFSETQ. The CDR3 reads CASSFQPAANTGELFF. DNA of the CDR3: TGCGCCAGCAGCTTTCAGCCGGCGGCGAACACCGGGGAGCTGTTTTTT. The full variable domain, completed using reference TRBV5-1 and TRBJ2-2, is KAGVTQTPRYLIKTRGQQVTLSCSPISGHRSVSWYQQTPGQGLQFLFEYFSETQRNKGNFPGRFSGRQFSNSRSEMNVSTLELGDSALYLCASSFQPAANTGELFFGEGSRLTVL.

In DNA form, the CDR3 reads TGCGCCAGCAGCCAATCCGGGACAGGGTCCAATCAGCCCCAGCATTTT. Encoded protein: CASSQSGTGSNQPQHF. V is TRBV4-1 and J is TRBJ1-5; TRBD1 agrees at 9 bases. The CDR3 loop spans 16 amino acids. Germline CDR1 is MGHRA and CDR2 is YSYEKL. The V gene end was trimmed by 2 bases and the J gene end by 3 bases; junction bases not matched to a gene: 5.

The chain links TRBV6-5 to TRBJ2-3, with D perhaps matching TRBD2 (6 bases). This CDR3 is built from 14 residues. Germline V gene sequence: CDR1 MNHEY, CDR2 SVGAGI. Trimming cost V 0 bases and J 6 bases, with 10 bases left between them. The DNA for the CDR3 is TGTGCCAGCAGTTACTCCGGAGGGGCTGATACGCAGTATTTT. Its translation is CASSYSGGADTQYF.

This clone has more than one count but fewer than ten. This sequence joins TRBV6-6 and TRBJ2-1, with 8 positions matching TRBD1. The CDR3 is 14 amino acids. V lost 4 bases to trimming and J lost 8 bases; unmatched junction nucleotides: 7. In germline, CDR1 is MNHNY, CDR2 SVGAGI (reference sequence). In nucleotides, the CDR3 is TGTGCCAGCAGTTCTCAGGGGGCTCTGGATGAGCAGTTCTTC. This gives the protein CASSSQGALDEQFF.

Here the CDR3 reads CASSIPKVAGDTGELFF. Here the CDR3 DNA reads TGTGCCAGTAGTATACCGAAAGTGGCAGGGGACACCGGGGAGCTGTTTTTT. V is TRBV19 and J is TRBJ2-2, with D possibly being TRBD1 (6 bases). Germline-derived CDR1 and CDR2 are LNHDA and SQIVND (reference sequence). The CDR3 is 17 amino acids. The germline V and J ends were trimmed by 2 bases and 3 bases, with 16 bases remaining between them.

The genes are TRBV19 and TRBJ2-7; 12 bases are a match to TRBD2. The J segment lost 3 bases and the V segment lost 3 bases, leaving 3 bases of the junction unmatched. The V gene's germline CDR1 is LNHDA and CDR2 SQIVND (reference sequence). The CDR3 sequence is 15 residues long. CDR3 coding DNA: TGTGCCAGTAGTATCCGGACTAGCGGGGACTACGAGCAGTACTTC. Translated, it gives CASSIRTSGDYEQYF. Full variable domain (remainder filled in from reference TRBV19 and TRBJ2-7): DGGITQSPKYLFRKEGQNVTLSCEQNLNHDAMYWYRQDPGQGLRLIYYSQIVNDFQKGDIAEGYSVSREKKESFPLTVTSAQKNPTAFYLCASSIRTSGDYEQYFGPGTRLTVT.

This clone was found a few times. This chain uses TRBV20-1 with TRBJ1-2, with D possibly TRBD1 on 5 matching bases. The length of the CDR3 is 11 residues. Germline CDR1 DFQATT, CDR2 SNEGSKA (reference sequence). The ends were cut back, 6 bases at V and 8 bases at J, with 13 bases in the middle. Written as DNA, the CDR3 is TGCAGTGCATGGGGGAGTAAGGGCTACACCTTC. This encodes CSAWGSKGYTF.

The sample holds a few counts of this clone. The chain carries TRBV18 and TRBJ2-7, with D possibly matching TRBD1 (6 bases). Germline CDR1 reads KGHSH; CDR2 reads LQKENI. Deletions cut 5 bases from V and 0 bases from J, with 14 bases between. The CDR3 sequence is 15 residues long. The CDR3 region is CASSGGQSFSYEQYF. CDR3 nucleotide sequence: TGTGCCAGCTCAGGAGGACAGTCCTTCTCCTACGAGCAGTACTTC.

This chain uses TRBV15 with TRBJ2-3; D is perhaps TRBD1 (6 bases). CDR1 is LNHNV, CDR2 YYDKDF, per germline (reference sequence). Trimming removed 0 bases at V and 6 bases at J, with 16 bases between. CDR3 size: 16 residues. CDR3 nucleotide sequence: TGTGCCACCAGCAGAGAAGGCGCAGGGGTAAGGGATACGCAGTATTTT. Its translation: CATSREGAGVRDTQYF.

This chain joins TRBV7-3 and TRBJ2-5; D is unclear. The CDR3 consists of 14 residues. Germline assignment: CDR1 SGHTA and CDR2 FQGTGA. The V and J ends lost 5 bases and 5 bases respectively, with 15 bases between them. This CDR3 reads CASSPLPFNETQYF. The CDR3 DNA sequence: TGTGCCAGCAGCCCCCTCCCCTTTAATGAGACCCAGTACTTC.

The rearrangement links TRBV5-1 to TRBJ1-2; D unresolved. Per germline, CDR1 SGHRS and CDR2 YFSETQ. The V and J ends lost 5 bases and 0 bases respectively, with 14 bases between them. The CDR3 consists of 15 residues. CDR3 residues: CASSSLMKANYGYTF. Written as DNA, the CDR3 is TGCGCCAGCAGTTCACTCATGAAGGCTAACTATGGCTACACCTTC.

The chain combines TRBV5-6 with TRBJ2-1; possibly TRBD1 or TRBD2 for D (5 bases each). The CDR3 runs to 14 residues. Trimming removed 5 bases from V and 7 bases from J, with 16 bases in between. Germline CDR1 reads SGHDT; CDR2 reads YYEEEE. CDR3 nucleotides: TGTGCCAGCAGTCCCGGGACCTACCAGAATGAGCAGTTCTTC. This translates into CASSPGTYQNEQFF.

The chain is built from TRBV7-2 and TRBJ2-7; a possible D gene is TRBD1 (5 bases). With 2 bases removed from V and 3 bases from J, the gap between germline ends came to 8 bases. The germline V gene has CDR1 SGHTA and CDR2 FQGNSA. The length of the CDR3 is 13 residues. CDR3 protein: CASSLSGLYEQYF. The CDR3 bases are TGTGCCAGCAGCTTATCAGGGCTCTACGAGCAGTACTTC.

V usage is TRBV29-1 and J usage is TRBJ1-1; D is perhaps TRBD1 (6 bases). Trimming removed 4 bases from V and 6 bases from J, with 27 bases in between. Germline values: CDR1 SQVTM, CDR2 ANQGSEA. The CDR3 loop spans 17 amino acids. The CDR3 coding sequence is TGCAGCGTTGGGGGTGGGGGACAAGCTACCCATGTGGCTGAAGCTTTCTTT. Its translation: CSVGGGGQATHVAEAFF.

The chain uses TRBV2 and TRBJ2-3; the match to TRBD2 covers 12 bases. With 6 bases clipped from V and 4 bases from J, the junction kept 14 bases outside the gene matches. This CDR3 contains 18 residues. Germline-derived CDR1 and CDR2 are SNHLY and FYNNEI. CDR3: CASRTYSRLAGVPDTQYF. For the CDR3, the DNA is TGTGCCAGCAGAACTTACTCAAGACTAGCGGGAGTCCCAGATACGCAGTATTTT.

This sequence joins TRBV18 and TRBJ2-7; TRBD2 agrees at 16 bases. From germline, CDR1 is KGHSH and CDR2 LQKENI. CDR3 size: 18 residues. J lost 0 bases, V lost 2 bases, and 4 bases had no gene match. The CDR3 reads CASSPAGLAGGSSYEQYF. The CDR3 region has the DNA TGTGCCAGCTCACCAGCGGGACTAGCGGGAGGGTCCTCCTACGAGCAGTACTTC.

The chain employs TRBV27 and TRBJ2-3; TRBD2 agrees at 8 bases. Looked up from germline, CDR1 is MNHEY and CDR2 is SMNVEV (reference sequence). V lost 8 bases to trimming and J lost 3 bases; unmatched junction nucleotides: 10. This CDR3 region has 15 residues. CDR3 bases: TGTGCCAGCGACCTCTACGGGAGGGGTACAGATACGCAGTATTTT. Its translation is CASDLYGRGTDTQYF.

The gene calls are TRBV29-1 and TRBJ2-7; no firm D call. V dropped 2 bases and J dropped 6 bases, with 14 bases sitting between them. Germline CDR1 is SQVTM and CDR2 is ANQGSEA. This CDR3 contains 13 residues. The CDR3 sequence is CSVEIGPGIEQYF. The CDR3, as DNA: TGCAGCGTTGAAATAGGACCAGGCATCGAGCAGTACTTC.

The chain has TRBV28 and TRBJ2-3; D may be TRBD1 (6 bases). The CDR3 spans 12 residues. Trimming took off 5 bases at V and 5 bases at J, with 8 bases between the two ends. Germline V gene lookup returns CDR1 MDHEN and CDR2 SYDVKM. The CDR3, as DNA: TGTGCCAGCAGTCCCAGGGGAGATACGCAGTATTTT. Its translation: CASSPRGDTQYF.

The table lists this clone with a few counts. The chain recombines TRBV11-2 with TRBJ1-1, with D perhaps matching TRBD1 (5 bases). This CDR3 has 13 residues. Germline lookup yields CDR1 SGHAT and CDR2 FQNNGV. Trimming cost V 3 bases and J 1 base, with 6 bases left between them. The CDR3 is CASSFGQNTEAFF. The CDR3 nucleotides read TGTGCCAGCAGCTTCGGACAGAACACTGAAGCTTTCTTT.

This clone was seen only a few times. This sequence joins TRBV12-5 and TRBJ1-5, with D hard to call. Trimming left V 3 bases short and J 3 bases short, with 3 bases between. The CDR3 runs 12 residues. Germline lookup yields CDR1 LGHNT and CDR2 FRNRAP. CDR3 nucleotide sequence: TGTGCTAGTGGTTTCGACAATCAGCCCCAGCATTTT. Its protein is CASGFDNQPQHF.

The chain couples TRBV30 to TRBJ1-1; D not resolved. CDR1 and CDR2 from the germline V gene are GTSNPN and SVGIG (reference sequence). Trimming stripped 3 bases from V and 7 bases from J, with 6 bases between. This CDR3 has 10 amino acids. The CDR3 coding sequence is TGTGCCTGGAGGCAGTTTGAAGCTTTCTTT. Translated, it gives CAWRQFEAFF.

This clone has only a few counts. The J gene is TRBJ1-1, the V gene TRBV29-1; D unclear. The V gene's germline CDR1 is SQVTM and CDR2 ANQGSEA. With 1 base removed from V and 1 base from J, the gap between germline ends came to 7 bases. The CDR3 runs to 13 residues. This CDR3 reads CSVEGSGNTEAFF. The CDR3 DNA reads as TGCAGCGTTGAAGGGTCGGGGAACACTGAAGCTTTCTTT.

This chain joins TRBV4-1 and TRBJ2-7, with D uncertain. V lost 1 base and J 5 bases, leaving 12 bases between the germline ends. Germline V gives CDR1 MGHRA, CDR2 YSYEKL. The CDR3 runs 14 residues. This CDR3 is CASSQVEPHHEQYF. The CDR3 bases are TGCGCCAGCAGCCAAGTGGAGCCCCACCACGAGCAGTACTTC.

The chain couples TRBV29-1 to TRBJ1-4; no clear D. The ends were cut back, 6 bases at V and 2 bases at J, with 13 bases in the middle. Germline assignment: CDR1 SQVTM and CDR2 ANQGSEA. The CDR3 consists of 14 residues. The CDR3 spells CSVAGPSTNEKLFF. DNA for the CDR3: TGCAGCGTCGCGGGCCCCAGCACTAATGAAAAACTGTTTTTT.